This T cell receptor (beta chain) is drawn from a study of T cells expressing NK-cell markers. Study-wide findings and caveats: Researchers report these clonotypes also headed the CD3+CD56-NKG2C+ fraction in several donors. The study left the HCMV specificity of expanded NKG2C+ T cell clones unresolved.

TCR beta libraries carry UMIs added by 5'RACE template switching. TCRdb reprocessed the 5' RACE reads, with one entry per CDR3 protein and no DNA. The data show fewer than 550,000 distinct CDR3 sequences, and the top ten clones hold roughly 1.4%. A remark on this clonotype: What it binds is not known.

This CDR3 has 12 residues. From germline, CDR1 is MNHEY and CDR2 SVGAGI. This TCR came from a woman aged 45-59 years in good health. The genes are TRBV6-5 and TRBJ2-7. Sample: blood T cells: a sorted CD56 or NKG2C T cell subset, CD4+ or CD8+ T cells, or bulk PBMC T cells (not recorded which). The CDR3 region is CASGRVSYEQYF.